This TCR beta chain was recovered during a study of regulatory T cells in long-lasting Graves disease. This clonotype appeared a few times. A much larger clone lies a single base off, so this may be a read error. To make TCR beta libraries, researchers used iRepertoire HTBI primers and Arm-PCR of CDR3 regions. MiXCR, run by TCRdb on the multiplex PCR reads, gives a single entry per CDR3 protein. This sample yields under 800,000 distinct CDR3 sequences, of which 16% are seen a single time; about 18% belongs to the top ten. The time point here: newly diagnosed GD, antithyroid drugs for less than 3 months. RNA isolated from PBMCs was used to make the TCR library. This sample also appeared in a second study, on T cells in Graves' hyperthyroidism and ophthalmopathy.

The sequence derives from a woman in her twenties or thirties with Graves disease. Source: peripheral blood mononuclear cells (PBMCs), taken at new diagnosis, from a patient treated with antithyroid drugs.

This chain's CDR3 is CASSLVGDSYNEQLF. The CDR3 DNA is TGTGCCAGCAGCTTAGTTGGAGACTCCTACAATGAGCAGCTCTTC. The V call is TRBV7-2, the J call TRBJ2-1; D ambiguous. The CDR3 is made up of 15 amino acids. Germline values: CDR1 SGHTA, CDR2 FQGNSA.